Shown below are 29 T cell receptor beta chains from a single sample sequenced in a study of shared clonotypes between healthy human individuals. Assay: immunoSEQ multiplex PCR; the TCRdb copy retains only in-frame clones and omits some. This table holds about 2.1 million clones, approximately 92% found once. Cells designated naive CD8 were CD45RO-negative and were positively selected for CCR7, with terminally differentiated effector memory CD45RA+ cells excluded. The sample taken for sequencing was naive CD8+ T cells from PBMCs. The source of these receptors is a man aged 18 to 30 in good health. Some clones in this sample may be carry-over from other donors' samples.

J is TRBJ1-4 and V is TRBV5-1, with D unclear. This CDR3 is built from 15 residues. Germline lookup yields CDR1 SGHRS and CDR2 YFSETQ. Trimming took 4 bases from V and 0 from J, leaving 10 bases between them. This CDR3 reads CASSKNLATNEKLFF. The CDR3 coding sequence is TGCGCCAGCAGCAAAAACCTCGCAACTAATGAAAAACTGTTTTTT.

The DNA of the CDR3 is TGTGCCAGCAGTTTATATCGGGGCAGGCGTGAAAAACTGTTTTTT. Protein product: CASSLYRGRREKLFF. V usage is TRBV28 and J usage is TRBJ1-4; TRBD1 is a possible D gene (5 bases). In germline, CDR1 is MDHEN, CDR2 SYDVKM. The V gene lost 1 base and the J gene lost 7 bases, with 13 bases spanning the gap. This CDR3 region has 15 residues.

The chain combines TRBV10-3 with TRBJ2-7; tentatively, D is TRBD2 (5 bases). Germline CDR1 is ENHRY and CDR2 is SYGVKD. The CDR3 is 14 residues long. V shed 3 bases and J shed 7 bases, with 16 bases lying between them. CDR3 sequence: CAISDLQRTGEQYF. CDR3 nucleotide sequence: TGTGCCATCAGTGATCTCCAGCGGACTGGGGAGCAGTACTTC.

The rearrangement joins TRBV7-9 to TRBJ2-7, with D uncertain. Per germline, CDR1 SEHNR and CDR2 FQNEAQ (reference sequence). CDR3 size: 14 residues. The V end lost 5 bases, the J end lost 7 bases, and 18 bases lay between the germline ends. Written as DNA, the CDR3 is TGTGCCAGCAGCGGGGATCTGGTCCCGTGGGAGCAGTACTTC. Its protein is CASSGDLVPWEQYF.

The genes are TRBV6-5 and TRBJ1-5; D not certain. Trimming pared 0 bases from V and 7 bases from J, leaving 7 bases between. The CDR3 runs 13 residues. Germline V gene data show CDR1 as MNHEY and CDR2 as SVGAGI. The CDR3 DNA reads as TGTGCCAGCAGTTACTCGCAGGAGCAGCCCCAGCATTTT. The encoded protein is CASSYSQEQPQHF.

This rearrangement joins TRBV4-1 to TRBJ2-7; TRBD2 matches at 11 bases. The CDR3 has 15 amino acids. Germline CDR1 MGHRA, CDR2 YSYEKL. The junction had 8 bases not matched to a gene; V was cut back by 3 bases and J by 7 bases. The CDR3, as DNA: TGCGCCAGCAGCCATCGACTAGCGGGGTTGAGTGAGCAGTACTTC. As protein: CASSHRLAGLSEQYF.

The chain employs TRBV27 and TRBJ2-7, with TRBD1 matching over 7 bases. Germline loops: CDR1 MNHEY, CDR2 SMNVEV (reference sequence). V was clipped by 6 bases and J by 5 bases; unmatched bases: 7. The CDR3 loop spans 13 amino acids. This CDR3 reads CASRITGVHEQYF. DNA of the CDR3: TGTGCCAGCAGGATAACAGGGGTCCACGAGCAGTACTTC.

The chain is built from TRBV27 and TRBJ2-7; no clear D gene. Trimming took 8 bases from V and 1 from J, leaving 18 bases between them. Looked up from germline, CDR1 is MNHEY and CDR2 is SMNVEV (reference sequence). This CDR3 comprises 15 residues. Here the CDR3 DNA reads TGTGCCAGCCACGAAACGGCGGAAGGGTCCTACGAGCAGTACTTC. Protein product: CASHETAEGSYEQYF.

This sequence joins TRBV5-4 and TRBJ2-7; TRBD1 matches 7 bases. The trim removed 0 bases at V and 0 bases at J, leaving 0 bases unmatched. CDR3 length: 14 residues. CDR1 and CDR2 (germline): SGHNT, YYREEE (reference sequence). The CDR3 region has the DNA TGTGCCAGCAGCTTGGGGGACAGCTCCTACGAGCAGTACTTC. As protein: CASSLGDSSYEQYF.

The rearrangement joins TRBV4-3 to TRBJ1-4; 7 nucleotides align to TRBD1. With 4 bases clipped from V and 8 bases from J, the junction kept 13 bases outside the gene matches. This CDR3 is 16 amino acids long. CDR1 is LGHNA, CDR2 YSLEER, per germline. The CDR3 DNA reads TGCGCCAGCAGCCCATCAACAGGGGTGAGCTGGGAAAAACTGTTTTTT. Protein sequence: CASSPSTGVSWEKLFF.

V is TRBV28 and J is TRBJ2-1; no definite D call. Per the germline V gene, CDR1 is MDHEN and CDR2 is SYDVKM. Trimming removed 3 bases from V and 6 bases from J, with 9 bases in between. The CDR3 totals 13 residues. The CDR3 DNA is TGTGCCAGCAGTTTCTACCGGGTCAATGAGCAGTTCTTC. As protein: CASSFYRVNEQFF.

The gene calls are TRBV29-1 and TRBJ2-7; perhaps TRBD1 as D (6 bases). The V and J ends lost 6 bases and 0 bases respectively, with 12 bases between them. Germline CDR1 is SQVTM and CDR2 is ANQGSEA. The CDR3 spans 13 residues. The CDR3 here is CSVLTGTSYEQYF. The CDR3 DNA reads as TGCAGCGTCCTCACAGGGACCTCCTACGAGCAGTACTTC.

V is TRBV27 and J is TRBJ1-2, with D possibly matching TRBD1 (5 bases). CDR1 and CDR2 from the germline V gene are MNHEY and SMNVEV (reference sequence). CDR3 length equals 14 residues. The V end lost 6 bases, the J end lost 3 bases, and 14 bases lay between the germline ends. CDR3 region: CASRPTGAYYGYTF. CDR3 nucleotide sequence: TGTGCCAGCAGGCCTACCGGGGCCTACTATGGCTACACCTTC.

The J gene is TRBJ2-1, the V gene TRBV27; no firm D call. The CDR3 extends over 12 amino acids. V lost 4 bases, J lost 6 bases, and 7 bases lay in between. Germline CDR1 is MNHEY and CDR2 is SMNVEV (reference sequence). CDR3 region: CASSSRLNEQFF. CDR3 DNA sequence: TGTGCCAGCAGTTCTCGGCTCAATGAGCAGTTCTTC.

The chain has TRBV10-3 and TRBJ1-1; D is unclear. The germline V gene encodes CDR1 ENHRY and CDR2 SYGVKD. Deletions cut 0 bases from V and 5 bases from J, with 10 bases between. This CDR3 is 14 amino acids long. The CDR3 here is CAISESIAGTEAFF. CDR3 coding DNA: TGTGCCATCAGTGAGTCGATAGCAGGAACTGAAGCTTTCTTT.

The chain employs TRBV28 and TRBJ2-7, with 9 bases fitting TRBD2. Per the germline V gene, CDR1 is MDHEN and CDR2 is SYDVKM. The trim removed 4 bases at V and 2 bases at J, leaving 21 bases unmatched. The CDR3 is 20 amino acids. The CDR3 loop reads CASSSYLMREGSRAPYEQYF. The CDR3 DNA follows: TGTGCCAGCAGTTCCTATCTGATGCGGGAGGGCTCCCGGGCCCCCTACGAGCAGTACTTC.

The chain is built from TRBV28 and TRBJ2-7; no firm D call. The V gene's germline CDR1 is MDHEN and CDR2 SYDVKM. The CDR3 sequence is 14 residues long. The germline V and J ends were trimmed by 7 bases and 0 bases, with 13 bases remaining between them. The CDR3, as DNA: TGTGCCAGCACCCCGGGTCTTAGCTCCTACGAGCAGTACTTC. Translated, it gives CASTPGLSSYEQYF.

In this sample, this clone turned up once. The chain employs TRBV4-1 and TRBJ1-1; the D gene is possibly TRBD1 (5 bases). The CDR3 runs 16 residues. Per the germline V gene, CDR1 is MGHRA and CDR2 is YSYEKL. V was cut by 4 bases and J by 1 base, with 16 bases left in between. CDR3 protein: CASSLLWPGTNTEAFF. Here the CDR3 DNA reads TGCGCCAGCAGCCTCCTATGGCCAGGGACGAACACTGAAGCTTTCTTT.

The V and J genes are TRBV19 and TRBJ2-1; 11 bases are shared with TRBD2. J lost 8 bases, V lost 5 bases, and 8 bases had no gene match. The germline V gene has CDR1 LNHDA and CDR2 SQIVND (reference sequence). The CDR3 is 15 amino acids. In DNA form, the CDR3 reads TGTGCCAGTAGTCCGTTAGCGGGAGGGCCCCATGAGCAGTTCTTC. Protein product: CASSPLAGGPHEQFF.

The J gene is TRBJ1-5, the V gene TRBV6-5; 7 bases map to TRBD1. Germline loops: CDR1 MNHEY, CDR2 SVGAGI. V lost 6 bases and J lost 7; bases outside the gene matches: 9. The CDR3 loop spans 14 amino acids. The CDR3 loop reads CASSLTGESQPQHF. CDR3 bases: TGTGCCAGCAGCCTCACAGGGGAGAGCCAGCCCCAGCATTTT.

This sequence joins TRBV6-1 and TRBJ2-7; D may be TRBD2 (6 bases). The V gene lost 7 bases and the J gene lost 0 bases, with 16 bases spanning the gap. CDR1 is MNHNS and CDR2 is SASEGT in the germline V gene. This CDR3 spans 15 amino acids. The CDR3 spells CASKGWWGDSYEQYF. The CDR3 DNA follows: TGTGCCAGCAAGGGTTGGTGGGGGGACTCCTACGAGCAGTACTTC.

The count of this clone is one. V usage is TRBV7-6 and J usage is TRBJ2-4; the D call may be TRBD1 or TRBD2 (5 bases each). Germline values: CDR1 SGHVS, CDR2 FNYEAQ. This CDR3 is 16 amino acids long. Trimming stripped 1 base from V and 5 bases from J, with 15 bases between. The CDR3 bases are TGTGCCAGCAGCTTAGGCGCAGGGAGTGGGGAAAACATTCAGTACTTC. It yields the protein CASSLGAGSGENIQYF.

This sequence joins TRBV9 and TRBJ2-1; 7 positions agree with TRBD1. This CDR3 spans 15 amino acids. In germline, CDR1 is SGDLS, CDR2 YYNGEE. Trimming at V came to 0 bases and at J to 4 bases, leaving 4 bases not matched to a gene. The CDR3 loop reads CASSVEGQLYNEQFF. CDR3 DNA: TGTGCCAGCAGCGTAGAGGGACAGCTGTACAATGAGCAGTTCTTC.

This clone was seen once. The sample holds other DNA sequences that translate to the same CDR3. The chain is built from TRBV7-9 and TRBJ2-1, with D possibly being TRBD1 (6 bases). Trimming removed 0 bases at V and 7 bases at J, with 10 bases between. The CDR3 totals 14 residues. Germline V gives CDR1 SEHNR, CDR2 FQNEAQ (reference sequence). The CDR3 region has the DNA TGTGCCAGCAGCTTAGCACAGGGTCGGAATGAGCAGTTCTTC. Its translation is CASSLAQGRNEQFF.

The chain is built from TRBV11-2 and TRBJ2-7; D could derive from TRBD1 or TRBD2 (5 bases each). The V end was cut by 6 bases, the J end by 0 bases, with 18 bases between. Looked up from germline, CDR1 is SGHAT and CDR2 is FQNNGV. The CDR3 length is 16 residues. The CDR3 is CASRKWYGGGSYEQYF. The CDR3 nucleotides are TGTGCCAGCAGGAAGTGGTATGGTGGGGGCTCCTACGAGCAGTACTTC.

The V and J genes are TRBV10-3 and TRBJ2-5; D may be TRBD2 (6 bases). The germline CDR1 and CDR2 sequences are ENHRY and SYGVKD. The CDR3 is 14 residues long. Trimming shortened V by 9 bases and J by 1 base, and 15 bases separated the two germline ends. CDR3 protein: CAIWGGVLQETQYF. DNA for the CDR3: TGTGCCATTTGGGGAGGAGTCCTCCAAGAGACCCAGTACTTC.

The chain links TRBV5-4 to TRBJ1-3, with a weak D call TRBD1 (6 bases). The CDR3 length is 16 residues. Germline V lookup: CDR1 SGHNT, CDR2 YYREEE (reference sequence). Trimming left V 4 bases short and J 1 base short, with 15 bases between. The CDR3 sequence is CASSPRGGQSGNTIYF. CDR3 in DNA: TGTGCCAGCAGCCCGCGCGGGGGGCAGTCTGGAAACACCATATATTTT.

The chain recombines TRBV5-6 with TRBJ1-1, with 10 bases matching TRBD1. The CDR3 spans 14 residues. Germline V gene data show CDR1 as SGHDT and CDR2 as YYEEEE. J gave up 8 bases and V 2 bases, and 6 bases lay outside the gene matches. CDR3 protein: CASSLGGDRGEAFF. DNA of the CDR3: TGTGCCAGCAGCTTAGGAGGGGACAGGGGCGAAGCTTTCTTT. Variable domain in full (rest from reference TRBV5-6 and TRBJ1-1): DAGVTQSPTHLIKTRGQQVTLRCSPKSGHDTVSWYQQALGQGPQFIFQYYEEEERQRGNFPDRFSGHQFPNYSSELNVNALLLGDSALYLCASSLGGDRGEAFFGQGTRLTVV.

This sequence joins TRBV5-4 and TRBJ2-7; D remains unclear. The CDR3 is 13 amino acids. Trimming removed 3 bases from V and 6 bases from J, with 13 bases in between. CDR1 is SGHNT and CDR2 is YYREEE in the germline V gene (reference sequence). The CDR3 is CASSSLPESEQYF. In nucleotides, the CDR3 is TGTGCCAGCAGCTCACTCCCCGAATCCGAGCAGTACTTC.